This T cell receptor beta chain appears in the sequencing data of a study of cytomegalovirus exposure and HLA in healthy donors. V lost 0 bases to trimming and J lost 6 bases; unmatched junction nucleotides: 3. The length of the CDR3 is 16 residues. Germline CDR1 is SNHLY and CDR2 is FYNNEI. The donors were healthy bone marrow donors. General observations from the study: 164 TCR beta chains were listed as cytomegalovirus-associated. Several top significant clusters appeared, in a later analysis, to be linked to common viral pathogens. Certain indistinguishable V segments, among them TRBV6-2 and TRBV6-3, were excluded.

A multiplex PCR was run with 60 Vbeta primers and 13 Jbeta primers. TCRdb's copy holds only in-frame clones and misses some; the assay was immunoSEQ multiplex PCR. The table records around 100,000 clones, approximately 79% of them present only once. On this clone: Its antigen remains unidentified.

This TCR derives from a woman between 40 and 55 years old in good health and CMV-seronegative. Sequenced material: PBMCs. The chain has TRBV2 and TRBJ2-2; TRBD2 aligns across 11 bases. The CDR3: CASSEAPSGRPGELFF. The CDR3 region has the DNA TGTGCCAGCAGTGAAGCCCCTAGCGGGAGGCCCGGGGAGCTGTTTTTT.